Below, 29 T cell receptor beta chains from the same sample are listed, as sequenced in a study of T cell responses to AZD1222 COVID-19 vaccine. Sequencing used immunoSEQ multiplex PCR; TCRdb keeps in-frame clones, though not all of them. The sample has about 86,000 clones, roughly 90% seen once; the top ten hold roughly 5%. The sequences come from peripheral blood, collected 28 days after the second AZD1222 dose. Source of these receptors: an adult who received the AZD1222 COVID-19 vaccine.

Notes on this clone: At one end, the junction sequence differs from germline, possibly due to a read error. The V gene is TRBV6-2 or TRBV6-3, the J gene TRBJ2-5; 7 bases map to TRBD2. The germline gives CDR1 MNHEY, CDR2 SVGEGT. The CDR3 consists of 14 residues. The CDR3 nucleotides read TGTGCCAGCAGTCACTCCGGGGGGATGGAGACCCAGTACTTC. Amino acids: CASSHSGGMETQYF.

The genes are TRBV6-4 and TRBJ2-3; D might be TRBD1 or TRBD2, each matching 6 bases. This CDR3 spans 15 amino acids. The germline gives CDR1 MRHNA, CDR2 SNTAGT. V was trimmed by 2 bases and J by 5 bases, leaving 14 bases between them. The CDR3 coding sequence is TGTGCCAGCAGTGACAAGTGGGGGGCCGGAGATACGCAGTATTTT. The encoded protein is CASSDKWGAGDTQYF.

The chain uses TRBV25-1 and TRBJ2-5; D ambiguous. The V gene's germline CDR1 is MGHDK and CDR2 SYGVNS. The V gene lost 3 bases and the J gene lost 5 bases, with 10 bases spanning the gap. The CDR3 totals 13 residues. CDR3 in DNA: TGTGCCAGCAGTGATAGGGATCGGGAGACCCAGTACTTC. Translation: CASSDRDRETQYF.

The chain has TRBV5-8 and TRBJ2-3; 8 bases are a match to TRBD1. Trimming cost V 0 bases and J 4 bases; bases outside gene matches: 7. Germline values: CDR1 SGHTS, CDR2 YDEGEE. The CDR3 is made up of 16 amino acids. CDR3 sequence reads: CASSLAWTGMADTQYF. The CDR3 DNA reads as TGTGCCAGCAGCTTGGCGTGGACAGGGATGGCAGATACGCAGTATTTT.

The CDR3 region is CAISESPGYYEQYV. The CDR3 nucleotides are TGTGCCATCAGTGAGTCCCCAGGGTACTACGAGCAGTACGTC. V is TRBV10-3 and J is TRBJ2-7; possibly TRBD1 for D (5 bases). V dropped 0 bases and J dropped 3 bases, with 9 bases sitting between them. This CDR3 is 14 amino acids long. Germline CDR1 and CDR2: ENHRY and SYGVKD.

This chain uses TRBV6-2 or TRBV6-3 with TRBJ2-5, with 8 bases matching TRBD1. This CDR3 is built from 15 residues. Germline trimming cut 6 bases from V and 0 bases from J; bases unmatched to any gene: 6. Germline V gives CDR1 MNHEY, CDR2 SVGEGT. CDR3 coding DNA: TGTGCCAGCAGCCTATACAGGGGGAACCAAGAGACCCAGTACTTC. Residues: CASSLYRGNQETQYF.

This clone occurred a few times. The chain employs TRBV12-3 or TRBV12-4 and TRBJ1-1; D is possibly TRBD1 (5 bases). CDR3 length equals 12 residues. Between the trimmed V and J ends, which lost 7 bases and 4 bases, there was a span of 10 bases. The CDR3 sequence is CASTGGSTEAFF. The CDR3 DNA reads TGTGCCAGCACCGGGGGTTCCACTGAAGCTTTCTTT.

This clone was seen only a few times. The chain uses TRBV28 and TRBJ1-5; 7 positions match TRBD1. Germline-derived CDR1 and CDR2 are MDHEN and SYDVKM. V gave up 6 bases and J gave up 0 bases; unmatched junction bases: 11. This CDR3 region has 17 residues. For the CDR3, the DNA is TGTGCCAGCAGAGACAGGGATCGAGCCTATAGCAATCAGCCCCAGCATTTT. Translated: CASRDRDRAYSNQPQHF.

This rearrangement joins TRBV15 to TRBJ2-2, with 7 bases matching TRBD1. CDR3 length equals 16 residues. Germline assignment: CDR1 LNHNV and CDR2 YYDKDF (reference sequence). J gave up 6 bases and V 1 base, and 8 bases lay outside the gene matches. CDR3 protein: CATSRVTGKVPGELFF. In DNA, the CDR3 is TGTGCCACCAGCAGAGTGACAGGGAAGGTTCCCGGGGAGCTGTTTTTT.

The chain recombines TRBV27 with TRBJ2-5; D possibly corresponds to TRBD1 (5 bases). The CDR3 is made up of 13 amino acids. Per germline, CDR1 MNHEY and CDR2 SMNVEV (reference sequence). V lost 6 bases to trimming and J lost 2 bases, with 10 bases between them. The CDR3 reads CASRRQPQETQYF. In DNA form, the CDR3 reads TGTGCCAGCAGGCGACAGCCACAAGAGACCCAGTACTTC.

With respect to this clone: Distinct nucleotide sequences in the sample also encode this CDR3. The rearrangement links TRBV7-9 to TRBJ1-6; perhaps TRBD1 as D (5 bases). This CDR3 comprises 15 residues. CDR1 and CDR2 (germline): SEHNR, FQNEAQ (reference sequence). The ends were cut back, 1 base at V and 6 bases at J, with 10 bases in the middle. CDR3 loop: CASSLGRQGNSPLHF. Here the CDR3 DNA reads TGTGCCAGCAGCTTAGGTCGGCAGGGTAATTCACCCCTCCACTTT.

This clone was observed a single time. This chain joins TRBV3-1 (or the pseudogene TRBV3-2) and TRBJ2-7, with 13 nucleotides matching TRBD2. The CDR3 loop spans 15 amino acids. The trim removed 4 bases at V and 4 bases at J, leaving 4 bases unmatched. Germline lookup yields CDR1 LGHDT and CDR2 YNNKEL (reference sequence). Written as DNA, the CDR3 is TGTGCCAGCAGCCCAGGACTAGCGGGGGATTACGAGCAGTACGTC. Translated, it gives CASSPGLAGDYEQYV.

This chain links TRBV6-5 with TRBJ1-2; D may be TRBD1 (5 bases). Germline V gene data show CDR1 as MNHEY and CDR2 as SVGAGI. The V gene lost 2 bases and the J gene lost 8 bases, with 9 bases spanning the gap. This CDR3 spans 12 amino acids. Written as DNA, the CDR3 is TGTGCCAGCAGTTACGGTGGGGGGGGCTACACCTTC. This gives the protein CASSYGGGGYTF.

The chain employs TRBV7-9 and TRBJ2-7; D may match TRBD1 or TRBD2 (5 bases each). Per germline, CDR1 SEHNR and CDR2 FQNEAQ (reference sequence). The CDR3 is 16 amino acids. The ends were cut back, 5 bases at V and 9 bases at J, with 26 bases in the middle. CDR3 residues: CASSPDPGLWGFGQYF. In nucleotides, the CDR3 is TGTGCCAGCAGCCCCGACCCCGGTCTGTGGGGGTTCGGGCAGTACTTC.

CDR3 sequence reads: CASSPHPLAGGEKLFF. DNA for the CDR3: TGTGCCAGCAGTCCTCACCCGCTCGCAGGGGGCGAAAAACTGTTTTTT. This chain links TRBV27 with TRBJ1-4, with 8 bases matching TRBD1. Germline-derived CDR1 and CDR2 are MNHEY and SMNVEV (reference sequence). This CDR3 spans 16 amino acids. V lost 5 bases to trimming and J lost 8 bases; unmatched junction nucleotides: 13.

The chain is built from TRBV14 and TRBJ2-5, with D perhaps matching TRBD1 (7 bases). In germline, CDR1 is SGHDN, CDR2 FVKESK. The CDR3 contains 16 residues. The V end lost 4 bases, the J end lost 2 bases, and 17 bases lay between the germline ends. CDR3 sequence: CASSRRDRTEQETQYF. The CDR3 nucleotides are TGTGCCAGCAGCCGGCGGGACAGAACAGAACAAGAGACCCAGTACTTC.

The sample holds one count of this clone. This chain connects TRBV7-9 to TRBJ1-2; TRBD1 might be the D (6 bases). V lost 1 base and J lost 4, with 10 bases in between. The CDR3 covers 14 residues. Germline CDR1 SEHNR, CDR2 FQNEAQ (reference sequence). CDR3 coding DNA: TGTGCCAGCAGCTTAGGGACAGTTTCCTATGGCTACACCTTC. Protein: CASSLGTVSYGYTF.

The chain combines TRBV12-3 or TRBV12-4 with TRBJ2-1; possibly TRBD1 for D (6 bases). V shed 5 bases and J shed 11 bases, with 16 bases lying between them. The CDR3 has 13 residues. CDR3 nucleotide sequence: TGTGCCAGCAGTGTCACAGGGCCCCAAAAGCAGTTCTTC. It encodes CASSVTGPQKQFF.

The rearrangement links TRBV11-3 to TRBJ2-3, with 7 bases identical to TRBD1. Germline CDR1 is SGHNT and CDR2 is YENEEA. J gave up 5 bases and V 1 base, and 0 bases lay outside the gene matches. This CDR3 comprises 13 residues. The CDR3 region has the DNA TGTGCCAGCAGCTTAGCAGGGGGAGATACGCAGTATTTT. Translating gives CASSLAGGDTQYF.

In nucleotides, the CDR3 is TGTGCCAGCAGCCCCGACACCCGGAACACTGAAGCTTTCTTT. Translated, it gives CASSPDTRNTEAFF. The chain is built from TRBV11-2 and TRBJ1-1; D call uncertain. This CDR3 is 14 amino acids long. Looked up from germline, CDR1 is SGHAT and CDR2 is FQNNGV. Trimming shortened V by 5 bases and J by 1 base, and 11 bases separated the two germline ends. Filled out from reference TRBV11-2 and TRBJ1-1, the complete variable domain reads EAGVAQSPRYKIIEKRQSVAFWCNPISGHATLYWYQQILGQGPKLLIQFQNNGVVDDSQLPKDRFSAERLKGVDSTLKIQPAKLEDSAVYLCASSPDTRNTEAFFGQGTRLTVV.

This clone was picked up a small number of times. The chain has TRBV2 and TRBJ1-1, with D unresolved. The length of the CDR3 is 11 residues. Per the germline V gene, CDR1 is SNHLY and CDR2 is FYNNEI. Deletions cut 8 bases from V and 7 bases from J, with 11 bases between. CDR3 in amino acids: CASYPTLEAFF. CDR3 bases: TGTGCCAGCTACCCGACTCTTGAAGCTTTCTTT.

The genes are TRBV28 and TRBJ2-1; TRBD2 aligns across 13 bases. This CDR3 contains 18 residues. Germline V gene sequence: CDR1 MDHEN, CDR2 SYDVKM. Unmatched junction bases numbered 15, after V lost 5 bases and J lost 8 bases. The CDR3 region is CASSPRDTTSGGAHEQFF. For the CDR3, the DNA is TGTGCCAGCAGTCCCAGAGATACTACTAGCGGGGGGGCCCATGAGCAGTTCTTC.

This clone appeared many times. The V and J genes are TRBV5-1 and TRBJ1-1, with TRBD1 identical over 9 bases. V trimming: 4 bases; J trimming: 4 bases; junction bases outside the gene matches: 8. The CDR3 totals 15 residues. CDR1 and CDR2 from the germline V gene are SGHRS and YFSETQ. The CDR3 bases are TGCGCCAGCAGCCCATCACAGGGGGCCGTCACTGAAGCTTTCTTT. This translates into CASSPSQGAVTEAFF.

The chain is built from TRBV7-9 and TRBJ2-3; no reliable D call. V was shortened by 3 bases and J by 1 base, with 2 bases between the two germline ends. The CDR3 has 12 amino acids. The germline V gene encodes CDR1 SEHNR and CDR2 FQNEAQ (reference sequence). CDR3 in DNA: TGTGCCAGCAGCTTCGGCACAGATACGCAGTATTTT. It codes for CASSFGTDTQYF.

The chain has TRBV30 and TRBJ2-1; tentative D call: TRBD2 (6 bases). Trimming removed 8 bases at V and 10 bases at J, with 21 bases between. This CDR3 has 13 residues. CDR1 is GTSNPN, CDR2 SVGIG, per germline (reference sequence). This chain's CDR3 is CARASRDSIEQFF. The CDR3 DNA is TGTGCCCGGGCCTCCCGGGACTCCATAGAGCAGTTCTTC.

V and J are TRBV7-2 and TRBJ2-7; either TRBD1 or TRBD2 may supply D (6 bases each). The CDR3 is 15 amino acids. Germline assignment: CDR1 SGHTA and CDR2 FQGNSA. V was clipped by 2 bases and J by 4 bases, with 15 bases between them. The CDR3 is CASSLKGGSPYEQYF. The CDR3 nucleotides are TGTGCCAGCAGCTTAAAAGGGGGGAGCCCTTACGAGCAGTACTTC. The full variable domain, rest sourced from reference TRBV7-2 and TRBJ2-7, is GAGVSQSPSNKVTEKGKDVELRCDPISGHTALYWYRQSLGQGLEFLIYFQGNSAPDKSGLPSDRFSAERTGGSVSTLTIQRTQQEDSAVYLCASSLKGGSPYEQYFGPGTRLTVT.

In DNA form, the CDR3 reads TGTGCCAGCTCACCACAGGGTGTTCAGCCCCAGCATTTT. Protein sequence: CASSPQGVQPQHF. V is TRBV18 and J is TRBJ1-5, with D hard to call. V was clipped by 1 base and J by 6 bases, with 7 bases between them. Germline loops: CDR1 KGHSH, CDR2 LQKENI. The CDR3 consists of 13 residues.

This chain uses TRBV10-3 with TRBJ1-1, with D tentatively TRBD1 (5 bases). The V gene's germline CDR1 is ENHRY and CDR2 SYGVKD. The CDR3 sequence is 16 residues long. Deletions cut 3 bases from V and 1 base from J, with 15 bases between. The CDR3 spells CAISESSGQTNTEAFF. CDR3 nucleotides: TGTGCCATCAGTGAATCCTCGGGGCAAACGAACACTGAAGCTTTCTTT.

CDR3 region: CASSQEGGTQPQHF. The CDR3 DNA follows: TGCGCCAGCAGCCAAGAAGGCGGGACTCAGCCCCAGCATTTT. This rearrangement joins TRBV4-1 to TRBJ1-5; D might be TRBD1 (5 bases). Trimming pared 0 bases from V and 6 bases from J, leaving 9 bases between. The CDR3 covers 14 residues. CDR1 MGHRA and CDR2 YSYEKL come from the germline V gene.